These T cell receptor beta chains were read from a single sample in a study of T cells in Graves' hyperthyroidism and ophthalmopathy. TCRdb called the multiplex PCR reads again in MiXCR, with one record for every CDR3 protein. The sample consists of over 350,000 distinct CDR3 sequences, roughly 14% of them appearing once. The sequencing input was blood. The receptors derive from a man between 18 and 35 years old with Graves' ophthalmopathy. Both conserved end residues are part of each CDR3. D genes are given only for firm matches. Only part of the rows carry a size: once, few, many, or a class if the clone is expanded.

>NA|many|TRBV4-1|TRBJ2-5
CASSQDHMRDGETQYF
TGCGCCAGCAGCCAAGATCACATGAGGGATGGGGAGACCCAGTACTTC
>NA|many|TRBV12-3/TRBV12-4|TRBJ2-1
CASSTRPDNEQFF
TGTGCCAGCAGCACCAGACCCGACAATGAGCAGTTCTTC
>NA|many|TRBV15|TRBJ1-1
CATSRDSHLNTEAFF
TGTGCCACCAGCAGAGACAGCCATTTGAACACTGAAGCTTTCTTT
>NA|few|TRBV29-1|TRBJ2-2
CSVGGIRAGNTGELFF
TGCAGCGTTGGTGGCATCCGAGCGGGGAACACCGGGGAGCTGTTTTTT
>NA|many|TRBV12-5|TRBJ1-2
CASGSWTVYGYTF
TGTGCTAGTGGTTCCTGGACAGTCTATGGCTACACCTTC
>NA|many|TRBV11-2|TRBJ1-4
CASSLDLRRGTREKLFF
TGTGCCAGCAGCTTAGATCTGAGGAGAGGGACTAGGGAAAAACTGTTTTTT
>TRBD1|many|TRBV12-3/TRBV12-4|TRBJ2-7
CASSPGQGAEQYF
TGTGCCAGCAGTCCGGGACAGGGGGCAGAGCAGTACTTC
>NA|many|TRBV10-3|TRBJ2-5
CAISDAGREETQYF
TGTGCCATCAGTGACGCTGGTCGGGAAGAGACCCAGTACTTC
>NA|few|TRBV24-1|TRBJ2-5
CATSDTEWGQGRETQYF
TGTGCCACCAGTGACACGGAGTGGGGGCAGGGGAGGGAGACCCAGTACTTC
>TRBD1|NA|TRBV29-1|TRBJ2-7
CSATLGQVGYEQYF
TGCAGCGCGACCCTGGGACAGGTTGGATACGAGCAGTACTTC
>NA|many|TRBV27|TRBJ2-7
CASSRTKVAYEQYF
TGTGCCAGCAGCAGGACGAAGGTAGCCTACGAGCAGTACTTC
>TRBD1|many|TRBV11-2|TRBJ2-5
CASSSGQGTQETQYF
TGTGCCAGCAGCTCGGGACAGGGGACACAAGAGACCCAGTACTTC